This passage covers 32 T cell receptor beta chains from one sample sequenced in a study of cytomegalovirus exposure and HLA in healthy donors. PCR primers comprised 60 Vbeta and 13 Jbeta primers. Clones were sequenced by immunoSEQ multiplex PCR, and TCRdb holds only the in-frame ones, with some missing. Here the sample spans around 130,000 clones, roughly 80% being singletons. The sample taken for sequencing was PBMCs. The receptors come from a girl aged 2 to 10 in good health and CMV-seronegative.

Points on this clone: One end of the junction fails to match germline, which may point to a read error. This sequence joins TRBV6-1 and TRBJ2-5; 15 nucleotides line up with TRBD2. The CDR3 runs 16 residues. Germline V lookup: CDR1 MNHNS, CDR2 SASEGT. The CDR3 is CASSEGLAGGSETQYF. CDR3 DNA sequence: TGTGCCAGCAGCGAAGGACTAGCGGGGGGGTCGGAGACCCAGTACTTC.

This clone was recorded once. This chain joins TRBV28 and TRBJ2-1; 7 bases line up with TRBD2. With 6 bases clipped from V and 3 bases from J, the junction kept 11 bases outside the gene matches. Germline values: CDR1 MDHEN, CDR2 SYDVKM. The CDR3 has 16 amino acids. CDR3 protein: CASSQRVREYYNEQFF. CDR3 nucleotide sequence: TGTGCCAGCAGCCAACGGGTGCGGGAGTACTACAATGAGCAGTTCTTC.

The chain joins TRBV30 to TRBJ2-3; 9 bases are shared with TRBD1. The CDR3 sequence is 13 residues long. V trimming: 7 bases; J trimming: 7 bases; junction bases outside the gene matches: 9. Germline V lookup: CDR1 GTSNPN, CDR2 SVGIG (reference sequence). In nucleotides, the CDR3 is TGTGCCTCTAATACAGGGGGCGCGAATACGCAGTATTTT. It encodes CASNTGGANTQYF.

This chain links TRBV28 with TRBJ1-1; 9 bases match TRBD1. V was pared by 4 bases and J by 6 bases, with 6 bases of the junction left unmatched. Germline V gene data show CDR1 as MDHEN and CDR2 as SYDVKM. This CDR3 has 14 amino acids. CDR3 bases: TGTGCCAGCAGTTCAACCCGACAGGGGGCTGAAGCTTTCTTT. Residues: CASSSTRQGAEAFF. Based on the CDR3 plus reference TRBV28 and TRBJ1-1, the full variable domain is DVKVTQSSRYLVKRTGEKVFLECVQDMDHENMFWYRQDPGLGLRLIYFSYDVKMKEKGDIPEGYSVSREKKERFSLILESASTNQTSMYLCASSSTRQGAEAFFGQGTRLTVV.

The chain recombines TRBV5-4 with TRBJ1-6; no reliable D call. CDR1 is SGHNT and CDR2 is YYREEE in the germline V gene (reference sequence). The CDR3 contains 14 residues. V lost 0 bases, J lost 8 bases, and 9 bases lay in between. This chain's CDR3 is CASSLDLFDSPLHF. The CDR3 DNA is TGTGCCAGCAGCTTGGATCTCTTCGATTCACCCCTCCACTTT.

The chain uses TRBV6-6 and TRBJ2-7; TRBD2 is a possible D gene (6 bases). This CDR3 has 15 residues. V was trimmed by 3 bases and J by 5 bases, leaving 17 bases between them. In germline, CDR1 is MNHNY, CDR2 SVGAGI (reference sequence). The CDR3 region has the DNA TGTGCCAGCAGTTATTCCAAAGGGCCGGGGGACGAGCAGTACTTC. Protein sequence: CASSYSKGPGDEQYF.

V usage is TRBV9 and J usage is TRBJ2-2; 15 nucleotides match TRBD2. Germline CDR1 is SGDLS and CDR2 is YYNGEE. The CDR3 loop spans 19 amino acids. The J segment lost 3 bases and the V segment lost 3 bases, leaving 9 bases of the junction unmatched. The CDR3 spells CASSGSGTSGGLYTGELFF. The DNA for the CDR3 is TGTGCCAGCAGCGGCTCCGGGACTAGCGGGGGGCTTTACACCGGGGAGCTGTTTTTT.

This sequence joins TRBV19 and TRBJ2-2; weak D call: TRBD2 (5 bases). Germline CDR1 reads LNHDA; CDR2 reads SQIVND (reference sequence). Deletions cut 6 bases from V and 1 base from J, with 9 bases between. CDR3 size: 14 residues. CDR3 DNA: TGTGCCAGTAGGCTTGGAGGGAACACCGGGGAGCTGTTTTTT. It translates to CASRLGGNTGELFF.

The chain is built from TRBV27 and TRBJ2-7; D call uncertain. Germline V gene sequence: CDR1 MNHEY, CDR2 SMNVEV (reference sequence). Trimming pared 0 bases from V and 2 bases from J, leaving 8 bases between. The CDR3 runs to 14 residues. The CDR3 loop reads CASSLSAVPYEQYF. CDR3 nucleotides: TGTGCCAGCAGTTTATCCGCGGTCCCCTACGAGCAGTACTTC.

This chain joins TRBV5-6 and TRBJ2-5; D might be TRBD1 (6 bases). The tail of the sequence fits TRBJ2-7 better, so the J call may be wrong. Germline V gene sequence: CDR1 SGHDT, CDR2 YYEEEE. The CDR3 runs 13 residues. CDR3 sequence: CASSLGTDYEQYF. CDR3 nucleotides: TGTGCCAGCAGCTTGGGGACAGACTACGAGCAGTACTTC.

CDR3 residues: CAISDRVAGRYEQYF. CDR3 bases: TGTGCCATCAGTGATAGGGTCGCAGGGCGATACGAGCAGTACTTC. The rearrangement uses TRBV10-3 and TRBJ2-7, with a tentative D call TRBD1 (5 bases). Germline CDR1 ENHRY, CDR2 SYGVKD. The CDR3 sequence is 15 residues long. Trimming cost V 3 bases and J 4 bases, with 16 bases left between them.

The table lists this clone with a count of one. The rearrangement uses TRBV28 and TRBJ2-7; D not resolved. Trimming cost V 2 bases and J 0 bases, with 5 bases left between them. This CDR3 spans 13 amino acids. In germline, CDR1 is MDHEN, CDR2 SYDVKM. The CDR3 DNA sequence: TGTGCCAGCAGTTTACCCAGCTCCTACGAGCAGTACTTC. It codes for CASSLPSSYEQYF. Using reference TRBV28 and TRBJ2-7 for the parts outside the CDR3, the full variable domain is DVKVTQSSRYLVKRTGEKVFLECVQDMDHENMFWYRQDPGLGLRLIYFSYDVKMKEKGDIPEGYSVSREKKERFSLILESASTNQTSMYLCASSLPSSYEQYFGPGTRLTVT.

The gene calls are TRBV10-1 and TRBJ1-1; D might be TRBD1 (6 bases). V was trimmed by 2 bases and J by 1 base, leaving 8 bases between them. Germline values: CDR1 WNHNN, CDR2 SYGVQD (reference sequence). The CDR3 runs 14 residues. CDR3 nucleotides: TGCGCCAGCAGTGAGGGACAGCCGAACACTGAAGCTTTCTTT. The encoded protein is CASSEGQPNTEAFF.

The chain links TRBV4-1 to TRBJ2-5, with 7 bases that match TRBD2. The germline gives CDR1 MGHRA, CDR2 YSYEKL. The CDR3 runs 19 residues. With 1 base clipped from V and 5 bases from J, the junction kept 19 bases outside the gene matches. The CDR3 protein is CASSQGFRWREISVETQYF. As DNA, the CDR3 is TGCGCCAGCAGCCAAGGGTTCAGGTGGCGGGAGATATCTGTGGAGACCCAGTACTTC.

In its sample, this clone was seen once. The chain joins TRBV15 to TRBJ1-4; TRBD1 might be the D (6 bases). The CDR3 is made up of 18 amino acids. Germline CDR1 LNHNV, CDR2 YYDKDF (reference sequence). V gave up 1 base and J gave up 0 bases, with 15 bases separating them. This chain's CDR3 is CATSRGATGLATNEKLFF. The CDR3 DNA reads as TGTGCCACCAGCAGAGGAGCGACAGGCCTTGCAACTAATGAAAAACTGTTTTTT.

The CDR3 protein is CATSKGNRVMNTEAFF. In DNA, the CDR3 is TGTGCCACCTCCAAGGGAAACAGGGTCATGAACACTGAAGCTTTCTTT. The V call is TRBV19, the J call TRBJ1-1; perhaps TRBD1 as D (6 bases). This CDR3 comprises 16 residues. Trimming left V 10 bases short and J 0 bases short, with 21 bases between. Germline values: CDR1 LNHDA, CDR2 SQIVND (reference sequence).

The J gene is TRBJ1-2, the V gene TRBV20-1, with D possibly being TRBD1 (6 bases). The CDR3 loop spans 10 amino acids. V was cut by 5 bases and J by 7 bases, with 8 bases left in between. Germline assignment: CDR1 DFQATT and CDR2 SNEGSKA (reference sequence). The CDR3 loop is CSAYRVGYTF. As DNA, the CDR3 is TGCAGTGCTTACAGGGTTGGCTACACCTTC.

The chain has TRBV2 and TRBJ2-1, with 7 bases identical to TRBD1. The J segment lost 12 bases and the V segment lost 1 base, leaving 15 bases of the junction unmatched. The CDR3 sequence is 16 residues long. Germline values: CDR1 SNHLY, CDR2 FYNNEI. CDR3 protein: CASSEESPRQGQSQFF. DNA for the CDR3: TGTGCCAGCAGTGAAGAGTCCCCAAGACAGGGCCAGTCGCAGTTCTTC.

The chain uses TRBV6-1 and TRBJ2-7; unclear D gene. The V and J ends lost 1 base and 2 bases respectively, with 6 bases between them. The CDR3 has 13 amino acids. The germline CDR1 and CDR2 sequences are MNHNS and SASEGT. CDR3 sequence (DNA): TGTGCCAGCAGTGAAGGCGCTCCCTACGAGCAGTACTTC. It codes for CASSEGAPYEQYF.

CDR3 loop: CASSLAGPGLPLHF. The DNA of the CDR3 is TGTGCCAGCAGCTTGGCGGGTCCAGGGTTACCCCTCCACTTT. V usage is TRBV5-6 and J usage is TRBJ1-6, with D possibly matching TRBD1 (5 bases). Germline lookup yields CDR1 SGHDT and CDR2 YYEEEE. V dropped 0 bases and J dropped 12 bases, with 13 bases sitting between them. The CDR3 length is 14 residues.

V and J are TRBV2 and TRBJ2-2; 8 positions agree with TRBD2. Unmatched junction bases numbered 6, after V lost 4 bases and J lost 5 bases. This CDR3 is 15 amino acids long. Germline assignment: CDR1 SNHLY and CDR2 FYNNEI. The DNA for the CDR3 is TGTGCCAGCAGTGCCGGGAGGGCCACAACCGGGGAGCTGTTTTTT. The encoded protein is CASSAGRATTGELFF.

Only one count was recorded for this clone. The rearrangement links TRBV27 to TRBJ2-2; weak D call: TRBD2 (6 bases). The CDR3 has 15 residues. CDR1 is MNHEY and CDR2 is SMNVEV in the germline V gene (reference sequence). The ends were cut back, 3 bases at V and 4 bases at J, with 12 bases in the middle. The CDR3 coding sequence is TGTGCCAGCAGTTTCGGGGACTCGTCCACCGGGGAGCTGTTTTTT. Its protein is CASSFGDSSTGELFF.

The chain has TRBV2 and TRBJ2-7, with 9 bases aligning to TRBD1. With V trimmed by 4 bases and J by 3 bases, 4 bases remained unmatched. There are 14 residues in the CDR3. Per the germline V gene, CDR1 is SNHLY and CDR2 is FYNNEI. CDR3 protein: CASSAGTGYYEQYF. DNA for the CDR3: TGTGCCAGCAGTGCAGGGACAGGGTACTACGAGCAGTACTTC.

This clone appeared a single time. This sequence joins TRBV6-1 and TRBJ2-1, with 8 nucleotides matching TRBD2. J gave up 0 bases and V 8 bases, and 3 bases lay outside the gene matches. Germline CDR1 and CDR2: MNHNS and SASEGT. The CDR3 runs 14 residues. The CDR3 DNA is TGTGCCAGCGTTCGGGAGGGCTCCTACAATGAGCAGTTCTTC. Its protein is CASVREGSYNEQFF.

The chain couples TRBV27 to TRBJ2-2; 15 bases match TRBD2. V lost 5 bases, J lost 9 bases, and 7 bases stayed unmatched. Per the germline V gene, CDR1 is MNHEY and CDR2 is SMNVEV (reference sequence). CDR3 size: 16 residues. The CDR3 loop is CASSPGLAGGPRELFF. In DNA, the CDR3 is TGTGCCAGCAGTCCCGGACTAGCGGGAGGGCCCAGGGAGCTGTTTTTT.

The V gene is TRBV7-8, the J gene TRBJ1-2, with 9 nucleotides matching TRBD1. With 5 bases clipped from V and 1 base from J, the junction kept 14 bases outside the gene matches. Germline values: CDR1 SGHVS, CDR2 FQNEAQ. The CDR3 contains 18 residues. For the CDR3, the DNA is TGTGCCAGCAGCGAAGACCCGGGACAGGGACCCCATAACTATGGCTACACCTTC. It yields the protein CASSEDPGQGPHNYGYTF.

The V and J genes are TRBV5-3 and TRBJ1-2; 7 bases are a match to TRBD1. TRBV5-3 has ORF status, its function being uncertain. CDR3 length equals 13 residues. With V trimmed by 9 bases and J by 7 bases, 12 bases remained unmatched. The CDR3 reads CAILTGVTPGYTF. The CDR3 DNA is TGTGCCATCTTAACAGGGGTGACTCCTGGCTACACCTTC.

CDR3 sequence reads: CASSDVGDRGHDEQYF. For the CDR3, the DNA is TGTGCCAGCAGTGATGTGGGGGACAGGGGGCACGACGAGCAGTACTTC. This chain joins TRBV25-1 and TRBJ2-5, with 12 bases aligning to TRBD1. TRBJ2-7 matches the DNA end more closely, so the J call is doubtful. In germline, CDR1 is MGHDK, CDR2 SYGVNS. This CDR3 region has 16 residues.

V is TRBV6-5 and J is TRBJ1-1; D possibly corresponds to TRBD1 (6 bases). Germline CDR1 is MNHEY and CDR2 is SVGAGI. With 7 bases removed from V and 1 base from J, the gap between germline ends came to 13 bases. The CDR3 covers 14 residues. The CDR3 region is CASTETGKNTEAFF. CDR3 in DNA: TGTGCCAGCACTGAGACAGGAAAGAACACTGAAGCTTTCTTT.

This clone was detected only a few times. The chain combines TRBV28 with TRBJ2-1, with 8 bases fitting TRBD2. The trim removed 5 bases at V and 4 bases at J, leaving 16 bases unmatched. CDR3 length: 18 residues. Germline CDR1 reads MDHEN; CDR2 reads SYDVKM. For the CDR3, the DNA is TGTGCCAGCAGTACTAGCGGAGGGCCCCGCGGGCTTTACAATGAGCAGTTCTTC. It specifies CASSTSGGPRGLYNEQFF.

This chain uses TRBV27 with TRBJ1-1, with D uncertain. V gave up 4 bases and J gave up 8 bases, with 11 bases separating them. The CDR3 runs 12 residues. The germline CDR1 and CDR2 sequences are MNHEY and SMNVEV (reference sequence). CDR3 sequence reads: CASSSPLSEAFF. Written as DNA, the CDR3 is TGTGCCAGCAGTTCCCCCCTCTCCGAAGCTTTCTTT.

The V and J genes are TRBV27 and TRBJ2-1, with 9 bases matching TRBD2. Germline V CDR1 and CDR2: MNHEY, SMNVEV (reference sequence). The ends lost 2 bases at V and 4 bases at J; junction bases unmatched: 3. The CDR3 is 15 residues long. The CDR3 region has the DNA TGTGCCAGCAGTTTAGCGGGAGGGCCGTACAATGAGCAGTTCTTC. Translated: CASSLAGGPYNEQFF.